A single sample is the source of the 22 T cell receptor beta chains below, sequenced in a study of T-cell reconstitution after alpha-beta-depleted transplantation in children. A TCRbeta library incorporating unique molecular identifiers was prepared. One entry per CDR3 protein results from TCRdb running MiXCR on the PCR reads. The table has roughly 45,000 distinct CDR3 sequences, nearly 9.5% seen once. Sample: PBMCs, mostly from graft donor cells, taken 60 days after TCRalphabeta/CD19-depleted stem cell transplant. These receptors all stem from a male patient aged 2 to 9 who had a stem cell transplant for chronic granulomatous disease, so the T cells may come from the graft donor.

This clonotype was observed at least ten times. This chain links TRBV11-2 with TRBJ1-5; TRBD1 matches at 7 bases. This CDR3 is 15 amino acids long. Germline lookup yields CDR1 SGHAT and CDR2 FQNNGV. The junction had 5 bases not matched to a gene; V was cut back by 5 bases and J by 1 base. For the CDR3, the DNA is TGTGCCAGCAGCGAGGGGGCTGTGAGCAATCAGCCCCAGCATTTT. Translated, it gives CASSEGAVSNQPQHF.

The chain is built from TRBV10-3 and TRBJ2-2; D is perhaps TRBD1 (6 bases). The germline CDR1 and CDR2 sequences are ENHRY and SYGVKD. CDR3 length equals 15 residues. Trimming took off 8 bases at V and 0 bases at J, with 13 bases between the two ends. Here the CDR3 DNA reads TGTGCCATCGGCTCGGACAGATCGAACACCGGGGAGCTGTTTTTT. Its protein product is CAIGSDRSNTGELFF.

This clonotype was seen repeatedly, ten times or more. V usage is TRBV12-3 or TRBV12-4 and J usage is TRBJ1-2; no firm D call. V was clipped by 5 bases and J by 0 bases, with 10 bases between them. The length of the CDR3 is 14 residues. For the CDR3, the DNA is TGTGCCAGCAGTACGGGCCAATCTAACTATGGCTACACCTTC. Residues: CASSTGQSNYGYTF.

The chain joins TRBV14 to TRBJ1-1; 9 bases match TRBD1. The CDR3 covers 18 residues. Looked up from germline, CDR1 is SGHDN and CDR2 is FVKESK. Trimming took 0 bases from V and 2 from J; bases not matched to a gene: 10. The CDR3 coding sequence is TGTGCCAGCAGCCAAGATAGGGGACAGGGAGGTACCAACACTGAAGCTTTCTTT. The encoded protein is CASSQDRGQGGTNTEAFF.

This clonotype was counted many times. V is TRBV20-1 and J is TRBJ2-7; 8 bases map to TRBD2. Germline V CDR1 and CDR2: DFQATT, SNEGSKA (reference sequence). The CDR3 loop spans 17 amino acids. The V gene end was trimmed by 4 bases and the J gene end by 2 bases; junction bases not matched to a gene: 16. This chain's CDR3 is CSAIDPASGPQTYEQYF. The CDR3 DNA sequence: TGCAGTGCTATCGATCCGGCTAGCGGGCCACAAACCTACGAGCAGTACTTC.

This clonotype was counted a few times. The genes are TRBV7-2 and TRBJ2-7; TRBD2 matches at 8 bases. The CDR3 is 15 amino acids. CDR1 and CDR2 from the germline V gene are SGHTA and FQGNSA. Trimming at V came to 6 bases and at J to 3 bases, leaving 10 bases not matched to a gene. CDR3 coding DNA: TGTGCCAGCAGGCCCAGTCCGGGGGGGGTCTACGAGCAGTACTTC. It codes for CASRPSPGGVYEQYF.

J is TRBJ1-6 and V is TRBV21-1; the D call of TRBD1 is as the table states it, not checked on the DNA. TRBV21-1 is tagged as a pseudogene. This CDR3 spans 16 amino acids. The CDR3 nucleotides are TGTGCCAGCAACATCTCGGCGCAGGGGACTGATTCACCCCTCCACTTT. Protein sequence: CASNISAQGTDSPLHF.

Many counts were recorded for this clonotype. J is TRBJ1-6 and V is TRBV6-9; D remains unclear. V lost 2 bases and J 9 bases, leaving 20 bases between the germline ends. CDR1 and CDR2 from the germline V gene are MNHGY and SVAAGI. This CDR3 region has 17 residues. This chain's CDR3 is CASSYGREGGRSSPLHF. The CDR3 bases are TGTGCCAGCAGTTATGGCCGGGAGGGAGGTAGGAGTTCACCCCTCCACTTT.

This clonotype was counted at least ten times. The genes are TRBV5-1 and TRBJ2-1, with 12 bases identical to TRBD2. The CDR3 extends over 18 amino acids. Per the germline V gene, CDR1 is SGHRS and CDR2 is YFSETQ. Trimming removed 4 bases from V and 3 bases from J; junction bases left unmatched: 11. The CDR3 here is CASSRGPLAGGVYNEQFF. CDR3 bases: TGCGCCAGCAGCCGGGGGCCGCTAGCGGGAGGGGTCTACAATGAGCAGTTCTTC.

The rearrangement uses TRBV3-1 and TRBJ2-3, with TRBD2 matching 12 bases. Unmatched junction bases numbered 6, after V lost 8 bases and J lost 3 bases. The CDR3 spans 15 residues. Germline V gives CDR1 LGHDT, CDR2 YNNKEL (reference sequence). CDR3 sequence (DNA): TGTGCCAGCCGCACTCTAGCGGGAGGGACAGATACGCAGTATTTT. Its protein is CASRTLAGGTDTQYF.

The sample holds many counts of this clonotype. This chain joins TRBV7-4 and TRBJ2-1, with 7 bases matching TRBD2. V shed 1 base, J shed 5 bases, and the junction held 5 bases outside the gene matches. This CDR3 region has 15 residues. CDR1 is SGHVT and CDR2 is SQSDAQ in the germline V gene. CDR3 sequence (DNA): TGTGCCAGCAGCTTAGGGGCGGGAGAGGACAATGAGCAGTTCTTC. It encodes CASSLGAGEDNEQFF.

At least ten counts were recorded for this clonotype. The chain combines TRBV7-6 with TRBJ1-2; unclear D gene. Germline V gives CDR1 SGHVS, CDR2 FNYEAQ. CDR3 size: 13 residues. The V gene lost 3 bases and the J gene lost 0 bases, with 5 bases spanning the gap. For the CDR3, the DNA is TGTGCCAGCAGCTTTGGGGCTAACTATGGCTACACCTTC. Amino acids: CASSFGANYGYTF. Full variable domain (rest looked up from reference TRBV7-6 and TRBJ1-2): GAGVSQSPRYKVTKRGQDVALRCDPISGHVSLYWYRQALGQGPEFLTYFNYEAQQDKSGLPNDRFSAERPEGSISTLTIQRTEQRDSAMYRCASSFGANYGYTFGSGTRLTVV.

This clonotype appeared a few times. This chain uses TRBV7-2 with TRBJ2-3, with TRBD2 matching over 12 bases. Germline V lookup: CDR1 SGHTA, CDR2 FQGNSA. Trimming cost V 6 bases and J 5 bases; bases outside gene matches: 6. The CDR3 sequence is 15 residues long. In nucleotides, the CDR3 is TGTGCCAGCAGAAGACTAGCGGGAGTTGGAGATACGCAGTATTTT. The encoded protein is CASRRLAGVGDTQYF.

This clonotype was counted only a few times. The chain employs TRBV30 and TRBJ2-2; D unclear. Germline V gives CDR1 GTSNPN, CDR2 SVGIG (reference sequence). The ends were cut back, 0 bases at V and 8 bases at J, with 4 bases in the middle. CDR3 size: 11 residues. DNA of the CDR3: TGTGCCTGGAGTGTAACGGGGGAGCTGTTTTTT. This gives the protein CAWSVTGELFF. Full variable domain (missing parts from reference TRBV30 and TRBJ2-2): SQTIHQWPATLVQPVGSPLSLECTVEGTSNPNLYWYRQAAGRGLQLLFYSVGIGQISSEVPQNLSASRPQDRQFILSSKKLLLSDSGFYLCAWSVTGELFFGEGSRLTVL.

This clonotype appeared a few times. The genes are TRBV20-1 and TRBJ1-5; D is possibly TRBD1 (6 bases). The CDR3 runs 15 residues. CDR1 and CDR2 from the germline V gene are DFQATT and SNEGSKA (reference sequence). Trimming pared 6 bases from V and 0 bases from J, leaving 15 bases between. The DNA of the CDR3 is TGCAGTGCGGGGGGGCGGATTTATAGCAATCAGCCCCAGCATTTT. Translated, it gives CSAGGRIYSNQPQHF.

This clonotype showed up many times. The chain recombines TRBV11-2 with TRBJ2-3; 7 bases are a match to TRBD2. J gave up 0 bases and V 4 bases, and 4 bases lay outside the gene matches. Germline CDR1 SGHAT, CDR2 FQNNGV. The CDR3 spans 15 residues. The CDR3: CASSSETSSTDTQYF. CDR3 coding DNA: TGTGCCAGCAGCTCCGAGACTAGCAGCACAGATACGCAGTATTTT.

This clonotype was observed a few times. The genes are TRBV6-5 and TRBJ2-5, with D unclear. Trimming pared 1 base from V and 0 bases from J, leaving 9 bases between. Germline V lookup: CDR1 MNHEY, CDR2 SVGAGI. The CDR3 has 15 residues. The CDR3 region is CASSYYNSYQETQYF. The CDR3 DNA reads as TGTGCCAGCAGTTACTATAACAGCTACCAAGAGACCCAGTACTTC.

This rearrangement joins TRBV7-6 to TRBJ2-3, with D unresolved. From germline, CDR1 is SGHVS and CDR2 FNYEAQ. Trimming pared 4 bases from V and 4 bases from J, leaving 15 bases between. This CDR3 has 15 amino acids. The CDR3 sequence is CASSSSTHFADTQYF. The DNA for the CDR3 is TGTGCCAGCAGCTCCTCGACGCATTTCGCAGATACGCAGTATTTT.

This clonotype was detected many times. The chain carries TRBV5-1 and TRBJ2-3; 7 bases are shared with TRBD1. Germline lookup yields CDR1 SGHRS and CDR2 YFSETQ. CDR3 length: 14 residues. V was clipped by 3 bases and J by 4 bases; unmatched bases: 5. CDR3 in amino acids: CASSCGQAADTQYF. The CDR3 DNA follows: TGCGCCAGCAGCTGTGGACAGGCAGCAGATACGCAGTATTTT. The whole variable domain, filled in from reference TRBV5-1 and TRBJ2-3, reads KAGVTQTPRYLIKTRGQQVTLSCSPISGHRSVSWYQQTPGQGLQFLFEYFSETQRNKGNFPGRFSGRQFSNSRSEMNVSTLELGDSALYLCASSCGQAADTQYFGPGTRLTVL.

The sample holds many counts of this clonotype. The chain recombines TRBV4-3 with TRBJ2-1, with TRBD2 matching 7 bases. CDR1 and CDR2 from the germline V gene are LGHNA and YSLEER. V shed 1 base and J 9 bases; nucleotides not matched to a gene: 9. CDR3 length equals 15 residues. Here the CDR3 DNA reads TGCGCCAGCAGCCAAGTAGCGGGTAGCCGTGGTGAGCAGTTCTTC. It yields the protein CASSQVAGSRGEQFF.

This clonotype was counted many times. The rearrangement links TRBV20-1 to TRBJ2-5; D is ambiguous. V lost 3 bases to trimming and J lost 5 bases, with 4 bases between them. The CDR3 covers 10 residues. The V gene's germline CDR1 is DFQATT and CDR2 SNEGSKA (reference sequence). CDR3 DNA: TGCAGTGCTAGTTTGGAGACCCAGTACTTC. Translated: CSASLETQYF.

This clonotype was observed at least ten times. This chain uses TRBV7-3 with TRBJ2-3; unclear D gene. With 1 base removed from V and 4 bases from J, the gap between germline ends came to 6 bases. Germline assignment: CDR1 SGHTA and CDR2 FQGTGA. The CDR3 has 13 amino acids. The CDR3, as DNA: TGTGCCAGCAGCTTAATAGACGCAGATACGCAGTATTTT. Amino acids: CASSLIDADTQYF. Full variable domain (remainder filled in from reference TRBV7-3 and TRBJ2-3): GAGVSQTPSNKVTEKGKYVELRCDPISGHTALYWYRQSLGQGPEFLIYFQGTGAADDSGLPNDRFFAVRPEGSVSTLKIQRTERGDSAVYLCASSLIDADTQYFGPGTRLTVL.